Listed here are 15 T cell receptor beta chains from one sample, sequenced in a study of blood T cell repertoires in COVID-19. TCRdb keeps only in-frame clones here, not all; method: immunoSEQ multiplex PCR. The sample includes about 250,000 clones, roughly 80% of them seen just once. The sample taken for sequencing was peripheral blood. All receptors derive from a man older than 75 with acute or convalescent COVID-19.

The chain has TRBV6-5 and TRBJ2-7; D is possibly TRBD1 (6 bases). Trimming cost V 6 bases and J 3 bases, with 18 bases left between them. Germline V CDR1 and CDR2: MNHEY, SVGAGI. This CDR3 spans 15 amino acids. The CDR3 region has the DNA TGTGCCAGCAGCTCATGGACAACAGGGAGCTACGAGCAGTACTTC. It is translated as CASSSWTTGSYEQYF.

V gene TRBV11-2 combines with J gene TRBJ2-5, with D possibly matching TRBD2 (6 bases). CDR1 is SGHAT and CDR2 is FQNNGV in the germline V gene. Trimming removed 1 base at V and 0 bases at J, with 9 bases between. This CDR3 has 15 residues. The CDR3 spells CASSLVGGNQETQYF. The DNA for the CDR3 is TGTGCCAGCAGCTTAGTGGGGGGAAACCAAGAGACCCAGTACTTC. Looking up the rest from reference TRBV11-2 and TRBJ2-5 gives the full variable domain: EAGVAQSPRYKIIEKRQSVAFWCNPISGHATLYWYQQILGQGPKLLIQFQNNGVVDDSQLPKDRFSAERLKGVDSTLKIQPAKLEDSAVYLCASSLVGGNQETQYFGPGTRLLVL.

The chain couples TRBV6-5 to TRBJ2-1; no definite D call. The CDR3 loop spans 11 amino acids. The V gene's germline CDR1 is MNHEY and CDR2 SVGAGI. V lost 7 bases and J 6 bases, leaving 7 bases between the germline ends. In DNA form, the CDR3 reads TGTGCCAGCAAGGAGTTCAATGAGCAGTTCTTC. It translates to CASKEFNEQFF.

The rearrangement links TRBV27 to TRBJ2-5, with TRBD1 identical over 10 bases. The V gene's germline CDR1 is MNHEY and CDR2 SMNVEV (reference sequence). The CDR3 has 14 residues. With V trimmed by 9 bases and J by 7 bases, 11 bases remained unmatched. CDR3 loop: CASRVDRGYGTQYF. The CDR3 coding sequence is TGTGCCAGTCGAGTGGACAGGGGGTATGGGACCCAGTACTTC.

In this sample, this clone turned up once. The CDR3 nucleotides are TGTGCCAGCAGCTGGACAGCCTCTAATGAAAAACTGTTTTTT. Translating gives CASSWTASNEKLFF. The chain uses TRBV5-5 and TRBJ1-4; weak D call: TRBD1 (6 bases). Trimming left V 3 bases short and J 3 bases short, with 9 bases between. From germline, CDR1 is SGHKS and CDR2 YYEKEE (reference sequence). The CDR3 contains 14 residues.

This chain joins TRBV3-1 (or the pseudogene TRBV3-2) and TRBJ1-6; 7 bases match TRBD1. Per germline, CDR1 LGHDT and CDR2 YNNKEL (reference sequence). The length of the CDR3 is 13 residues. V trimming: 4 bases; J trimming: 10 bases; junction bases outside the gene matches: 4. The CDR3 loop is CASSPRGNSPLHF. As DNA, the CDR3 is TGTGCCAGCAGCCCCAGGGGGAACTCACCCCTCCACTTT.

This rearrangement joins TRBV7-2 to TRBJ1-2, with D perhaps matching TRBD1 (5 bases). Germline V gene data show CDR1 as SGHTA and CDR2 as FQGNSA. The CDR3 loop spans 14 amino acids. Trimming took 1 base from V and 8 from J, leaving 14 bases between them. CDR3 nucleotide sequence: TGTGCCAGCAGCTTAGAAGCGGGGGTGGGCGGCTACACCTTC. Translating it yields CASSLEAGVGGYTF.

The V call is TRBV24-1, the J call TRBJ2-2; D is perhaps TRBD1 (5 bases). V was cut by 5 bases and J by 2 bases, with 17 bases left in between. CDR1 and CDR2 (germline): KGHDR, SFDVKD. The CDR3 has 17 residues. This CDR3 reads CATSGIVGHGNTGELFF. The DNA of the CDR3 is TGTGCCACCAGTGGGATTGTCGGACACGGCAACACCGGGGAGCTGTTTTTT.

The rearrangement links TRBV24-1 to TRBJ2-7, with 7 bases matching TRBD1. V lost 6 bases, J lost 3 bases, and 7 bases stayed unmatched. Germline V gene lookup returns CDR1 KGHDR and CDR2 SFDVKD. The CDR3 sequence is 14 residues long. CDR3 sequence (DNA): TGTGCCACCAGTTCGACAGGGAGAGGCTACGAGCAGTACTTC. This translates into CATSSTGRGYEQYF.

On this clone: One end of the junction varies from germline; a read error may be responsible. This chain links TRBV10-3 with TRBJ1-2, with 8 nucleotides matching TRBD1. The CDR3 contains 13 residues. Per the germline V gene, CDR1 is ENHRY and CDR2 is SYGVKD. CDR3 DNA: TGTGCCATCAGATCGACAGGGGAGGGAATCAGTAGCTTC. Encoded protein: CAIRSTGEGISSF.

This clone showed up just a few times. The CDR3 protein is CAWSVQGRGSGNTIYF. In nucleotides, the CDR3 is TGTGCCTGGAGTGTACAGGGGCGCGGATCAGGAAACACCATATATTTT. The V gene is TRBV30, the J gene TRBJ1-3, with 7 bases aligning to TRBD1. CDR3 length equals 16 residues. J was trimmed by 4 bases and V by 0 bases; bases with no gene match: 9. Germline V gene data show CDR1 as GTSNPN and CDR2 as SVGIG (reference sequence).

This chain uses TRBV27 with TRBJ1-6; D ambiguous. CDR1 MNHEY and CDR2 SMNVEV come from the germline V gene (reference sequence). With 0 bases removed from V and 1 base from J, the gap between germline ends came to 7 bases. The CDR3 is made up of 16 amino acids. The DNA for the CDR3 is TGTGCCAGCAGTTTATCCGGGAGGTCCTATAATTCACCCCTCCACTTT. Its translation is CASSLSGRSYNSPLHF.

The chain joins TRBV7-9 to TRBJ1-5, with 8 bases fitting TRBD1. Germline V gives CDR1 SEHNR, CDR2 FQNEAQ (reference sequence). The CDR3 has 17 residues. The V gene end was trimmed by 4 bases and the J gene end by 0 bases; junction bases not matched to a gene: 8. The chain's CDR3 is CASSSWGQEYSNQPQHF. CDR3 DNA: TGTGCCAGCAGCTCTTGGGGACAGGAATATAGCAATCAGCCCCAGCATTTT.

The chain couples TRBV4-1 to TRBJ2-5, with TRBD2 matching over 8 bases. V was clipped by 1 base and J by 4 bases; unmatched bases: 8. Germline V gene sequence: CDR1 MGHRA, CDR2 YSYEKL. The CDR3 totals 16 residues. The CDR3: CASSQVASGRSETQYF. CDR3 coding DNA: TGCGCCAGCAGCCAAGTCGCGAGCGGGAGATCAGAGACCCAGTACTTC.

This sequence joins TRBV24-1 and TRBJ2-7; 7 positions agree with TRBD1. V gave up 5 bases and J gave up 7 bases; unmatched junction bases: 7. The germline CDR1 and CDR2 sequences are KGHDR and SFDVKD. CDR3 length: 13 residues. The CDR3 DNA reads TGTGCCACCAGTGCCGCCGACAGGGATGAGCAGTACTTC. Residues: CATSAADRDEQYF.